One TCR beta chain is described in this entry. Antigen unknown. The sample originates from a study of cytomegalovirus exposure and HLA in healthy donors. Broader study findings: Immune exposure data for these donors was limited to CMV serostatus.

PCR involved 60 Vbeta and 13 Jbeta primers. TCRdb's copy holds only in-frame clones and misses some; the assay was immunoSEQ multiplex PCR. This listing includes approximately 100,000 clones. All donors participated as healthy donors of bone marrow. The CDR3 covers 11 residues. V lost 2 bases and J 9 bases, leaving 5 bases between the germline ends. Germline V lookup: CDR1 SGHVS, CDR2 FQNEAQ. The sequence derives from a man aged 45-65 years in good health and CMV-seronegative. This sequence joins TRBV7-8 and TRBJ2-1, with unresolved D. What was sequenced was PBMCs. The CDR3 DNA is TGTGCCAGCAGCTTATCCCTTGAGCAGTTCTTC. Protein product: CASSLSLEQFF.